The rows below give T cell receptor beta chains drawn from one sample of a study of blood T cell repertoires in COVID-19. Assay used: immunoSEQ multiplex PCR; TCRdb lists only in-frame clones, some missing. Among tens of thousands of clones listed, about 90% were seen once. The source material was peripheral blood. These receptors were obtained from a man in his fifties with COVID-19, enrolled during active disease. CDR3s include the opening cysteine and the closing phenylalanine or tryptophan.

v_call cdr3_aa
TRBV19 CASSRPGGTDTQYF
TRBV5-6 CASSLRLGLVQETQYF
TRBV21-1 CASSKGLCKRRSGYTF
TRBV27 CASSLKTGYEQYF
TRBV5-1 CASSPQTGVSSYEQYF
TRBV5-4 CASSLDRVTDTQYF
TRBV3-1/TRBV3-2 CASSQGYSGFFMETQYF
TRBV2 CASREGALNEKLFF
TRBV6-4 CASSDEGGTEAFF
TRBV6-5 CASSYYFRVSGYGYTF
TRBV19 CASSAGTGLLAGGGTGELFF
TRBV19 CASSMGTQETQYF
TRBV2 CASRDREQPQHF
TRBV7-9 CASSPDPGQGYEKLFF
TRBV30 CAWSVYEGRAFF
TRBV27 CASSFGLAYEQYF
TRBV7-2 CASSPGSGRAGEQYF
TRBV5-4 CASSLQGYSTDTQYF
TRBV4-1 CASSQTPGNGEKLFF
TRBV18 CASSPTIAGSYNEQFF
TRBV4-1 CASSQLGGNSPLHF
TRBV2 CASSDGLGGTDTQYF
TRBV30 CAWSEGAGGQETQYF
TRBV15 CATSRKGQGAYEQYF
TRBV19 CASSRYGTGDETQYF
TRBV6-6 CASSLGRNTEAFF
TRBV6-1 CASSRTGAWNEQFF
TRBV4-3 CASSQVAGAGANVLTF
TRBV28 CASSRVAGYGYTF
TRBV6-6 CASSRQGGNQPQHF
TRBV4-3 CASSLHLQGTGELFF
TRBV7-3 CASTPGQGHGELFF
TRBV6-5 CASRPTGNTEAFF
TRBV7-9 CASSREQGRAFF
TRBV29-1 CSVERQGLKTQYF
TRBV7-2 CASRTMVDNTEAFF
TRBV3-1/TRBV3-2 CASSLRQGGSTDTQYF
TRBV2 CASSEDRGSSNEQFF
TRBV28 CASSFSDRFSPSNTGELFF
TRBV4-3 CASSQDPGSNEKLFF
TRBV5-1 CASSPEGTGANYGYTF
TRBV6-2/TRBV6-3 CASSFGRVNTEAFF
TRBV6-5 CASSPRDIRLYGYTF
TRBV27 CATGLFNEKLFF
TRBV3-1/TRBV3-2 CASSQGSGRVQETQYF
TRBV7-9 CASRKTTGLEYGYTF
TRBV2 CASSDLEQETQYF
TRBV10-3 CAISSRGAGNTIYF
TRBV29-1 CSVEGQGFEETQYF
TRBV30 CAWSAHRTGYGYTF
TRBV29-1 CSIGSSATYEQYF
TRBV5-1 CASSLGRGETQYF
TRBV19 CASSIIRGQRTLTF
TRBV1 CTSSLNSEDGDYGYTF
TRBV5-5 CASSLTGTFYNEQFF
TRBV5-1 CASSLEGQEMETQYF
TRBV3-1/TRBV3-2 CASSQKSIQETQYF
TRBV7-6 CASSGTSGNEQFF
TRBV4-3 CASSQDRLAGAYEQYF
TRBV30 CAWSKLAGFYNEQFF